This T cell receptor beta chain emerged from a study of blood T cell repertoires in COVID-19. Background on the study: The samples span acute and convalescent COVID-19 from the United States, Italy and Spain. T cells, B-cell-depleted T cells, or PBMCs provided the cDNA or gDNA that served as material.

The V gene's germline CDR1 is ENHRY and CDR2 SYGVKD. The V and J ends lost 1 base and 6 bases, in that order; junction bases with no gene match: 5. There are 15 residues in the CDR3. As originally analysed: Amplification of reference gene primers was used by the study to estimate nucleated cell counts. Profiling relied on immunoSEQ multiplex PCR, and the TCRdb table lists in-frame clones only, not all of them. The V and J calls and clone size were taken over from that table, and D and trimming were inferred from the DNA. The data contain around 300,000 clones, roughly nine tenths of them singletons. Input material: peripheral blood. The V and J genes are TRBV10-3 and TRBJ2-1, with 8 nucleotides matching TRBD2. The sequence derives from a woman aged 40 to 55 who had recovered from COVID-19. CDR3 amino acids: CAISELSGSPNEQFF. In DNA, the CDR3 is TGTGCCATCAGTGAGTTAAGCGGGAGCCCCAATGAGCAGTTCTTC.